Listed below are T cell receptor beta chains from one sample, sequenced in a study of tumor-infiltrating lymphocytes in primary liver carcinoma. TCRdb fed the multiplex PCR reads into MiXCR, producing one record per CDR3 protein. This table holds 330,000 or so distinct CDR3 sequences, 65% found once. Input material: peripheral blood. The source is a man aged 35 to 55 with primary liver carcinoma and hepatitis B virus infection. Each CDR3 is given with its conserved first and last residue. The D gene is left open where the match is weak. Expanded clones are given a class, and other clones once, few, many or no size at all.

v_gene: TRBV5-5; d_gene: NA; j_gene: TRBJ1-1; abundance: NA; CDR3aa: CASSFLSENTEAFF; CDR3nt: TGTGCCAGCAGCTTTTTATCCGAGAACACTGAAGCTTTCTTT
v_gene: TRBV11-2; d_gene: NA; j_gene: TRBJ1-2; abundance: NA; CDR3aa: CANSLDRGRFYGYTF; CDR3nt: TGTGCCAACAGCTTAGACCGGGGGCGCTTCTATGGCTACACCTTC
v_gene: TRBV5-1; d_gene: NA; j_gene: TRBJ2-5; abundance: NA; CDR3aa: CASSLSMGEETQYF; CDR3nt: TGCGCCAGCAGCTTGTCAATGGGTGAAGAGACCCAGTACTTC
v_gene: TRBV12-3/TRBV12-4; d_gene: TRBD1; j_gene: TRBJ1-6; abundance: many; CDR3aa: CASSPTGDGAPLHF; CDR3nt: TGTGCCAGCAGCCCCACAGGGGACGGCGCACCCCTCCACTTT
v_gene: TRBV23-1; d_gene: TRBD1; j_gene: TRBJ2-2; abundance: few; CDR3aa: CASSLDRLTPQNTGELFF; CDR3nt: TGCGCCAGCAGTCTGGACAGGCTTACTCCGCAGAACACCGGGGAGCTGTTTTTT
v_gene: TRBV10-3; d_gene: TRBD2; j_gene: TRBJ2-7; abundance: NA; CDR3aa: CAITESAGGYYEQYF; CDR3nt: TGTGCCATCACTGAGTCGGCGGGAGGGTACTACGAGCAGTATTTC
v_gene: TRBV25-1; d_gene: NA; j_gene: TRBJ1-4; abundance: few; CDR3aa: CASSEFLVATNEKLFF; CDR3nt: TGTGCCAGCAGTGAATTTCTTGTTGCAACTAATGAAAAACTGTTTTTT
v_gene: TRBV6-5; d_gene: NA; j_gene: TRBJ1-2; abundance: NA; CDR3aa: CASSYIGFYGYTF; CDR3nt: TGTGCCAGCAGTTACATAGGGTTCTATGGCTACACCTTC
v_gene: TRBV28; d_gene: NA; j_gene: TRBJ2-5; abundance: once; CDR3aa: CASNQGGQPQETRYF; CDR3nt: TGTGCCAGCAACCAAGGGGGACAACCACAAGAGACCCGGTACTTC
v_gene: TRBV5-4; d_gene: TRBD1; j_gene: TRBJ2-7; abundance: NA; CDR3aa: CASSLGQGACEQYF; CDR3nt: TGTGCCAGCAGCTTGGGTCAGGGGGCTTGCGAGCAGTACTTC
v_gene: TRBV11-2; d_gene: TRBD1; j_gene: TRBJ2-2; abundance: NA; CDR3aa: CASCLVGDRKNTGELFF; CDR3nt: TGTGCCAGCTGCCTAGTTGGGGACAGAAAGAACACCGGGGAGCTGTTTTTT
v_gene: TRBV4-1; d_gene: NA; j_gene: TRBJ2-7; abundance: NA; CDR3aa: CSSSQVLGGDGYEQYF; CDR3nt: TGCTCCAGCAGCCAAGTTTTAGGGGGGGATGGATACGAGCAGTACTTC
v_gene: TRBV11-1; d_gene: TRBD1; j_gene: TRBJ1-1; abundance: NA; CDR3aa: CASSSGQGNTQAFF; CDR3nt: TGTGCCAGCAGTTCGGGACAGGGGAACACTCAAGCTTTCTTT
v_gene: TRBV6-2/TRBV6-3; d_gene: TRBD1; j_gene: TRBJ2-3; abundance: many; CDR3aa: CASSYDRGSRLLLDPDTQYF; CDR3nt: TGTGCCAGCAGTTACGACAGGGGCTCCCGACTACTACTAGATCCAGATACGCAGTATTTT
v_gene: TRBV5-1; d_gene: NA; j_gene: TRBJ1-4; abundance: NA; CDR3aa: CASSSAPTNEKLFF; CDR3nt: TGCGCCAGCAGCTCAGCCCCAACTAATGAAAAACTGTTTTTT
v_gene: TRBV11-2; d_gene: TRBD1; j_gene: TRBJ2-1; abundance: once; CDR3aa: CASSPWTGGLSEQFF; CDR3nt: TGTGCCAGCAGCCCCTGGACAGGGGGCCTTAGTGAGCAGTTCTTC
v_gene: TRBV29-1; d_gene: NA; j_gene: TRBJ2-1; abundance: NA; CDR3aa: CIVGLRNNEQFF; CDR3nt: TGCATCGTTGGCCTTAGGAACAATGAGCAGTTCTTC
v_gene: TRBV29-1; d_gene: TRBD1; j_gene: TRBJ2-5; abundance: NA; CDR3aa: CRVEGQIKTQYF; CDR3nt: TGCAGAGTTGAGGGACAGATAAAGACCCAGTACTTC
v_gene: TRBV4-1; d_gene: NA; j_gene: TRBJ2-7; abundance: many; CDR3aa: CASSQLAGASYEQYF; CDR3nt: TGCGCCAGCAGCCAACTCGCGGGGGCTTCCTACGAGCAGTACTTC
v_gene: TRBV6-6; d_gene: NA; j_gene: TRBJ1-5; abundance: many; CDR3aa: CASSYSRRTNQPQHF; CDR3nt: TGTGCCAGCAGTTACTCGCGCAGGACCAATCAGCCCCAGCATTTT
v_gene: TRBV12-3/TRBV12-4; d_gene: TRBD2; j_gene: TRBJ2-5; abundance: few; CDR3aa: CASSAGLAGERQETQYF; CDR3nt: TGTGCCAGCAGTGCCGGACTAGCGGGAGAGAGGCAAGAGACCCAGTACTTC
v_gene: TRBV11-2; d_gene: TRBD2; j_gene: TRBJ2-7; abundance: NA; CDR3aa: CVSSPLLGLKYEQYF; CDR3nt: TGTGTCAGCAGCCCACTACTGGGACTAAAGTACGAGCAGTACTTC
v_gene: TRBV4-3; d_gene: NA; j_gene: TRBJ2-1; abundance: NA; CDR3aa: CASSQESHGDYNEQFF; CDR3nt: TGCGCCAGCAGCCAAGAAAGCCACGGAGATTACAATGAGCAGTTCTTC
v_gene: TRBV4-2; d_gene: TRBD1; j_gene: TRBJ2-7; abundance: NA; CDR3aa: CVTSQGQGDYEQYF; CDR3nt: TGTGTCACCAGCCAAGGACAGGGTGACTACGAGCAGTACTTC
v_gene: TRBV5-6; d_gene: TRBD1; j_gene: TRBJ2-1; abundance: few; CDR3aa: CASSRTGFDEQFF; CDR3nt: TGTGCCAGCAGCCGGACAGGGTTCGATGAGCAGTTCTTC
v_gene: TRBV7-8; d_gene: NA; j_gene: TRBJ2-5; abundance: NA; CDR3aa: CASSLQRALQETQYF; CDR3nt: TGTGCCAGCAGCTTACAGCGGGCCCTCCAAGAGACCCAGTACTTC
v_gene: TRBV11-2; d_gene: NA; j_gene: TRBJ2-3; abundance: NA; CDR3aa: CTSSLEPLTSTDTQYF; CDR3nt: TGTACCAGCAGCTTAGAGCCACTAACTAGCACAGATACGCAGTATTTT
v_gene: TRBV28; d_gene: NA; j_gene: TRBJ2-1; abundance: NA; CDR3aa: CASSSPWYNEQFF; CDR3nt: TGTGCCAGTTCCTCCCCGTGGTACAATGAGCAGTTCTTC
v_gene: TRBV12-3/TRBV12-4; d_gene: NA; j_gene: TRBJ2-6; abundance: NA; CDR3aa: CVSSFGELGANVLTF; CDR3nt: TGTGTCAGCAGTTTCGGGGAACTCGGGGCCAACGTCCTGACTTTC
v_gene: TRBV7-3; d_gene: NA; j_gene: TRBJ1-6; abundance: few; CDR3aa: CASSTGQENSPLHF; CDR3nt: TGTGCCAGCAGCACCGGACAAGAGAATTCACCCCTCCACTTT
v_gene: TRBV12-3/TRBV12-4; d_gene: TRBD2; j_gene: TRBJ2-5; abundance: many; CDR3aa: CASRLGTSQETQYF; CDR3nt: TGTGCCAGCAGACTAGGGACTAGCCAAGAGACCCAGTACTTC
v_gene: TRBV5-6; d_gene: NA; j_gene: TRBJ1-1; abundance: NA; CDR3aa: CVSSYRELAFF; CDR3nt: TGTGTCAGTAGCTACCGGGAGCTGGCTTTCTTT
v_gene: TRBV7-9; d_gene: NA; j_gene: TRBJ1-4; abundance: NA; CDR3aa: CANSLARGEELFF; CDR3nt: TGTGCCAACAGCTTAGCCAGGGGCGAGGAACTGTTTTTT
v_gene: TRBV11-2; d_gene: NA; j_gene: TRBJ1-1; abundance: NA; CDR3aa: CASSLRVSRGSNTEAFF; CDR3nt: TGTGCCAGCAGCCTCCGGGTTTCACGGGGTAGTAACACTGAAGCTTTCTTT
v_gene: TRBV12-5; d_gene: TRBD1; j_gene: TRBJ1-4; abundance: NA; CDR3aa: CAGGLVRRDRPTDEKLFF; CDR3nt: TGTGCTGGTGGTTTGGTACGTAGGGACAGGCCGACGGATGAAAAACTGTTTTTT
v_gene: TRBV29-1; d_gene: NA; j_gene: TRBJ2-3; abundance: many; CDR3aa: CSVAGQMSTDTQYF; CDR3nt: TGCAGCGTGGCGGGACAGATGAGCACAGATACGCAGTATTTT
v_gene: TRBV11-2; d_gene: TRBD1; j_gene: TRBJ1-1; abundance: NA; CDR3aa: CASNSGQGVGTEALF; CDR3nt: TGTGCCAGCAACTCTGGACAGGGAGTGGGAACTGAAGCTCTCTTT
v_gene: TRBV11-3; d_gene: NA; j_gene: TRBJ2-5; abundance: NA; CDR3aa: CGSSLDGETQYF; CDR3nt: TGCGGCAGCAGCTTAGATGGAGAGACCCAGTACTTC
v_gene: TRBV12-3/TRBV12-4; d_gene: TRBD2; j_gene: TRBJ2-5; abundance: once; CDR3aa: CASSFIAGEIQYF; CDR3nt: TGTGCCAGCAGTTTCATAGCGGGGGAGATCCAGTACTTC
v_gene: TRBV11-2; d_gene: NA; j_gene: TRBJ2-1; abundance: NA; CDR3aa: CASRPLRGRTSNEQLF; CDR3nt: TGTGCCAGCAGGCCCCTTAGGGGGCGTACTAGCAATGAGCAGCTCTTC
v_gene: TRBV10-3; d_gene: NA; j_gene: TRBJ2-7; abundance: once; CDR3aa: CAISHSKGPFAYEQYF; CDR3nt: TGTGCTATCAGTCACTCCAAGGGACCGTTCGCCTACGAGCAGTACTTC
v_gene: TRBV5-5; d_gene: TRBD1; j_gene: TRBJ1-4; abundance: few; CDR3aa: CVSSPQGAVGEKLFF; CDR3nt: TGTGTCAGCAGCCCTCAGGGGGCGGTCGGTGAAAAACTGTTTTTT
v_gene: TRBV4-1; d_gene: TRBD2; j_gene: TRBJ2-3; abundance: many; CDR3aa: CASSPSGLAGEGDTQYF; CDR3nt: TGCGCCAGCAGCCCGAGCGGGCTAGCGGGAGAGGGAGATACGCAGTATTTT
v_gene: TRBV28; d_gene: TRBD2; j_gene: TRBJ2-3; abundance: NA; CDR3aa: CASSLRTSGASTDTQYF; CDR3nt: TGTGCCAGCAGTCTCCGGACTAGCGGGGCCTCCACAGATACGCAGTATTTT
v_gene: TRBV5-1; d_gene: TRBD1; j_gene: TRBJ2-7; abundance: few; CDR3aa: CASKPGQGYYEQYF; CDR3nt: TGCGCCAGCAAACCGGGACAGGGGTACTACGAGCAGTACTTC
v_gene: TRBV5-1; d_gene: TRBD1; j_gene: TRBJ1-2; abundance: once; CDR3aa: CACAPGTGVYGYTF; CDR3nt: TGCGCCTGCGCACCTGGGACAGGGGTCTATGGCTACACCTTC
v_gene: TRBV4-2; d_gene: NA; j_gene: TRBJ1-2; abundance: NA; CDR3aa: CDSSRDLGVTNYGYTF; CDR3nt: TGTGACAGCAGCCGAGATTTGGGGGTTACTAACTATGGCTACACCTTC
v_gene: TRBV10-3; d_gene: TRBD2; j_gene: TRBJ2-1; abundance: many; CDR3aa: CAISGTSESSYNEQFF; CDR3nt: TGTGCCATCAGTGGGACTAGCGAGAGCTCCTACAATGAGCAGTTCTTC